The rows below give T cell receptor beta chains drawn from one sample of a study of blood T cell repertoires in COVID-19. Sequenced by immunoSEQ multiplex PCR; TCRdb stores in-frame clones only, minus some. The repertoire has about 170,000 clones, about 89% of them found once; the top ten carry approximately 3.5%. The source material was peripheral blood. The receptor set was obtained from a man aged 65 to 85 with acute or convalescent COVID-19. Each CDR3 is given with its conserved first and last residue. A D gene is named only where the DNA matches it firmly. Rows may omit the clone size; those that give it use once, few, many or a size class.

clone_size: few
d_call: NA
v_call: TRBV5-5
j_call: TRBJ1-1
cdr3_nt: TGTGCCAGCAGCTTGGGGGTGGTTCAGACATACACTGAAGCTTTCTTT
cdr3_aa: CASSLGVVQTYTEAFF

clone_size: NA
d_call: TRBD1
v_call: TRBV5-1
j_call: TRBJ1-5
cdr3_nt: TGCGCCAGCAGCTTTGGACAGGGGGGAAGCAATCAGCCCCAGCATTTT
cdr3_aa: CASSFGQGGSNQPQHF

clone_size: once
d_call: TRBD1
v_call: TRBV5-5
j_call: TRBJ1-5
cdr3_nt: TGTGCCAGCAGCTTGAAGGGGGCCGGTCAGCCCCAGCATTTT
cdr3_aa: CASSLKGAGQPQHF

clone_size: NA
d_call: NA
v_call: TRBV18
j_call: TRBJ2-4
cdr3_nt: TGTGCCAGCTCACCAACAGGGAGCGTGGACATTCAGTACTTC
cdr3_aa: CASSPTGSVDIQYF

clone_size: NA
d_call: NA
v_call: TRBV5-1
j_call: TRBJ1-2
cdr3_nt: TGCGCCAGCCTGGAGGAAGGCTACACCTTC
cdr3_aa: CASLEEGYTF

clone_size: NA
d_call: NA
v_call: TRBV5-1
j_call: TRBJ1-1
cdr3_nt: TGCGCCAGCAGCTTGGGCGGGCCTAACACTGAAGCTTTCTTT
cdr3_aa: CASSLGGPNTEAFF

clone_size: NA
d_call: TRBD2
v_call: TRBV7-8
j_call: TRBJ2-7
cdr3_nt: TGTGCCAGCAGCTTAGGGGGACTAGGAGCCGAGCAGTACTTC
cdr3_aa: CASSLGGLGAEQYF

clone_size: NA
d_call: TRBD1
v_call: TRBV6-5
j_call: TRBJ1-2
cdr3_nt: TGTGCCAGCAGTTACTCACCAGGGGGAAACTATGGCTACACCTTC
cdr3_aa: CASSYSPGGNYGYTF

clone_size: NA
d_call: TRBD1
v_call: TRBV20-1
j_call: TRBJ2-2
cdr3_nt: TGCAGTGCTAGTCGGCCAGGGGGTACTCCCGGGGAGCTGTTTTTT
cdr3_aa: CSASRPGGTPGELFF

clone_size: NA
d_call: NA
v_call: TRBV7-8
j_call: TRBJ1-3
cdr3_nt: TGTGCCAGCAGCTTAGTGGGGGGTCCTGGAAACACCATATATTTT
cdr3_aa: CASSLVGGPGNTIYF

clone_size: NA
d_call: NA
v_call: TRBV12-3/TRBV12-4
j_call: TRBJ2-1
cdr3_nt: TGTGCCAGCAGTTTCTACGGTGAGCAGTTCTTC
cdr3_aa: CASSFYGEQFF

clone_size: once
d_call: TRBD1
v_call: TRBV5-1
j_call: TRBJ1-1
cdr3_nt: TGCGCCAGCAGCTCCGGACAGGTGAACACTGAAGCTTTCTTT
cdr3_aa: CASSSGQVNTEAFF

clone_size: NA
d_call: TRBD2
v_call: TRBV3-1/TRBV3-2
j_call: TRBJ2-1
cdr3_nt: TGTGCCAGCAGCCGGACTAGAGAGTCCTACAATGAGCAGTTCTTC
cdr3_aa: CASSRTRESYNEQFF

clone_size: NA
d_call: TRBD1
v_call: TRBV2
j_call: TRBJ2-4
cdr3_nt: TGTGCCAGCAAGACAGGGGGCGGCATTCAGTACTTC
cdr3_aa: CASKTGGGIQYF

clone_size: NA
d_call: NA
v_call: TRBV7-9
j_call: TRBJ2-2
cdr3_nt: TGTGCCAGCAGCCTCTATTACACCGGGGAGCTGTTTTTT
cdr3_aa: CASSLYYTGELFF

clone_size: NA
d_call: TRBD2
v_call: TRBV24-1
j_call: TRBJ2-1
cdr3_nt: TGTGCCACCAGTGATACGACTAGCGGGAGAGTTGAGCAGTTCTTC
cdr3_aa: CATSDTTSGRVEQFF

clone_size: NA
d_call: NA
v_call: TRBV7-2
j_call: TRBJ1-2
cdr3_nt: TGTGCCAGCAGCTTAGGACAGTCCCCAAACTATGGCTACACCTTC
cdr3_aa: CASSLGQSPNYGYTF